The sequence of this TCR beta chain was determined in a study of blood T cell repertoires in COVID-19. Across the whole study: Sites across the United States, Italy and Spain contributed samples from acute and convalescent COVID-19. PBMCs, B-cell-depleted T cells, or T cells provided the cDNA or gDNA that made up the material.

Germline values: CDR1 MGHRA, CDR2 YSYEKL. The trim removed 4 bases at V and 5 bases at J, leaving 9 bases unmatched. There are 16 residues in the CDR3. As processed by the authors: Cell counts per sample came from amplifying reference gene primers. Produced via immunoSEQ multiplex PCR; TCRdb's table is partial and in-frame only. Clonal size and the V and J genes are those of that table, whereas D and trimming came from the DNA. The table records approximately 240,000 clones, 65% to 85% of them present only once. The chain combines TRBV4-1 with TRBJ2-2; 8 bases map to TRBD1. Sequenced sample: peripheral blood. The receptor was isolated from a human donor in a cohort sampled during active COVID-19. DNA of the CDR3: TGCGCCAGCAGCCTTCCGACAGGGGTGCGAACCGGGGAGCTGTTTTTT. Protein sequence: CASSLPTGVRTGELFF.